Presented here are 24 T cell receptor beta chains from one specimen sequenced in a study of cytomegalovirus exposure and HLA in healthy donors. Amplification used 60 Vbeta primers and 13 Jbeta primers. Clones were sequenced by immunoSEQ multiplex PCR, and TCRdb holds only the in-frame ones, with some missing. The repertoire holds around 140,000 clones, with 60% to 85% as singletons. Sequencing input: PBMCs. Receptor source: a female donor in good health and CMV-seropositive.

The genes are TRBV6-1 and TRBJ2-1, with 8 bases that match TRBD2. The CDR3 extends over 14 amino acids. V dropped 7 bases and J dropped 8; count of bases not matched to a gene: 10. From germline, CDR1 is MNHNS and CDR2 SASEGT. The CDR3 nucleotides are TGTGCCAGCAAGGCGGAGCGGGAGAGTTATGAGCAGTTCTTC. This codes for CASKAERESYEQFF.

CDR3 in DNA: TGCAGCGTCGGCACAGGGTTCGAGCAGTACTTC. This sequence encodes CSVGTGFEQYF. The chain combines TRBV29-1 with TRBJ2-7; D is possibly TRBD1 (6 bases). Germline V gene lookup returns CDR1 SQVTM and CDR2 ANQGSEA. Trimming took off 6 bases at V and 6 bases at J, with 12 bases between the two ends. The CDR3 totals 11 residues.

The rearrangement uses TRBV10-3 and TRBJ1-3, with D hard to call. This CDR3 has 15 residues. Trimming took off 3 bases at V and 4 bases at J, with 13 bases between the two ends. Germline CDR1 reads ENHRY; CDR2 reads SYGVKD. This CDR3 reads CAISDLSSGGNTIYF. For the CDR3, the DNA is TGTGCCATCAGTGATCTCAGCTCGGGGGGAAACACCATATATTTT.

CDR3 nucleotides: TGCGCCAGCAGCTTGGCCCAGGTCACCGGGGAGCTGTTTTTT. This codes for CASSLAQVTGELFF. The V call is TRBV5-1, the J call TRBJ2-2; unclear D gene. The length of the CDR3 is 14 residues. V lost 0 bases and J lost 4, with 7 bases in between. Germline V lookup: CDR1 SGHRS, CDR2 YFSETQ.

The chain uses TRBV28 and TRBJ1-5; no definite D call. With 2 bases removed from V and 0 bases from J, the gap between germline ends came to 8 bases. CDR3 length equals 15 residues. CDR1 is MDHEN and CDR2 is SYDVKM in the germline V gene. CDR3 sequence reads: CASSLGSYSNQPQHF. CDR3 in DNA: TGTGCCAGCAGTTTAGGCAGTTATAGCAATCAGCCCCAGCATTTT.

V is TRBV15 and J is TRBJ1-2; maybe TRBD1 (5 bases). Germline CDR1 LNHNV, CDR2 YYDKDF (reference sequence). This CDR3 region has 15 residues. Trimming took 1 base from V and 5 from J, leaving 14 bases between them. CDR3: CATSRGSGLQYGYTF. Here the CDR3 DNA reads TGTGCCACCAGCAGAGGGTCAGGGCTTCAATATGGCTACACCTTC.

The chain joins TRBV6-5 to TRBJ2-5; D perhaps matches TRBD2 (7 bases). This CDR3 has 16 residues. The V and J ends lost 2 bases and 5 bases respectively, with 18 bases between them. Germline values: CDR1 MNHEY, CDR2 SVGAGI. In nucleotides, the CDR3 is TGTGCCAGCAGTTACGAGGGGGGGAGGGCGAGGGAGACCCAGTACTTC. This translates into CASSYEGGRARETQYF.

This clone appeared a single time. This chain uses TRBV27 with TRBJ2-1; TRBD2 aligns across 7 bases. J lost 8 bases, V lost 0 bases, and 10 bases had no gene match. CDR1 MNHEY and CDR2 SMNVEV come from the germline V gene (reference sequence). The CDR3 loop spans 16 amino acids. For the CDR3, the DNA is TGTGCCAGCAGTTTATCCCGGGGCGGGAGCCCCCATGAGCAGTTCTTC. Translation: CASSLSRGGSPHEQFF.

CDR3 nucleotides: TGTGCCAGCAGCGGACGGACAGTTGGTGGGGCCAACGTCCTGACTTTC. This codes for CASSGRTVGGANVLTF. The J gene is TRBJ2-6, the V gene TRBV5-4; D might be TRBD1 (6 bases). Germline V gene sequence: CDR1 SGHNT, CDR2 YYREEE (reference sequence). The CDR3 runs 16 residues. V lost 4 bases, J lost 3 bases, and 14 bases lay in between.

This rearrangement joins TRBV6-5 to TRBJ2-7; 10 bases are shared with TRBD1. In germline, CDR1 is MNHEY, CDR2 SVGAGI. This CDR3 spans 15 amino acids. V trimming: 0 bases; J trimming: 3 bases; junction bases outside the gene matches: 2. CDR3 nucleotide sequence: TGTGCCAGCAGTTACTCGACAGGGGGCTTCTACGAGCAGTACTTC. This gives the protein CASSYSTGGFYEQYF.

The CDR3 sequence is CASSAGTGGWDTQYF. The DNA for the CDR3 is TGTGCCAGCAGCGCCGGGACAGGGGGATGGGATACGCAGTATTTT. V gene TRBV11-3 combines with J gene TRBJ2-3, with 11 bases identical to TRBD1. Germline CDR1 is SGHNT and CDR2 is YENEEA. Unmatched junction bases numbered 7, after V lost 5 bases and J lost 6 bases. The CDR3 contains 15 residues.

The chain employs TRBV10-3 and TRBJ2-1; TRBD2 agrees at 16 bases. Germline V gene data show CDR1 as ENHRY and CDR2 as SYGVKD. V gave up 5 bases and J gave up 0 bases; unmatched junction bases: 7. This CDR3 contains 19 residues. CDR3 sequence reads: CAISKGGLAGGLSYNEQFF. CDR3 DNA sequence: TGTGCCATCAGTAAAGGGGGACTAGCGGGAGGGCTCTCCTACAATGAGCAGTTCTTC.

The CDR3, as DNA: TGTGCCAGCAGGCGATGGGACAGGGGAGGATATGGCTACACCTTC. Its protein is CASRRWDRGGYGYTF. The gene calls are TRBV5-6 and TRBJ1-2, with 10 bases fitting TRBD1. Losses at the gene ends were 5 bases for V and 5 bases for J; bases not matched to a gene: 9. The CDR3 sequence is 15 residues long. From germline, CDR1 is SGHDT and CDR2 YYEEEE.

V usage is TRBV6-5 and J usage is TRBJ1-5; 7 positions match TRBD1. This CDR3 is 14 amino acids long. V trimming: 3 bases; J trimming: 7 bases; junction bases outside the gene matches: 6. CDR1 MNHEY and CDR2 SVGAGI come from the germline V gene. CDR3 bases: TGTGCCAGCAGTTATCGAGGGGGCGACCAGCCCCAGCATTTT. This sequence encodes CASSYRGGDQPQHF.

The CDR3 loop reads CAWGPGQGSHEQYF. CDR3 nucleotides: TGTGCCTGGGGGCCGGGACAGGGATCCCACGAGCAGTACTTC. The rearrangement joins TRBV30 to TRBJ2-7, with TRBD1 matching over 9 bases. The CDR3 contains 14 residues. V dropped 5 bases and J dropped 5; count of bases not matched to a gene: 10. Looked up from germline, CDR1 is GTSNPN and CDR2 is SVGIG (reference sequence).

CDR3 protein: CASSAPGVQETQYF. Here the CDR3 DNA reads TGTGCCAGCAGTGCGCCCGGGGTACAAGAGACCCAGTACTTC. The chain joins TRBV2 to TRBJ2-5; weak D call: TRBD2 (5 bases). The CDR3 has 14 residues. Germline loops: CDR1 SNHLY, CDR2 FYNNEI. V lost 4 bases to trimming and J lost 2 bases, with 11 bases between them.

The rearrangement joins TRBV4-1 to TRBJ2-3, with D possibly being TRBD2 (6 bases). From germline, CDR1 is MGHRA and CDR2 YSYEKL. The CDR3 is 21 amino acids. V was shortened by 0 bases and J by 0 bases, with 25 bases between the two germline ends. The CDR3 loop reads CASSQEGPRLVAAPSTDTQYF. CDR3 nucleotides: TGCGCCAGCAGCCAAGAAGGGCCCAGGTTGGTAGCGGCGCCTAGCACAGATACGCAGTATTTT.

This clone was found a few times. This chain connects TRBV5-6 to TRBJ1-2; D might be TRBD1 (5 bases). The length of the CDR3 is 13 residues. Germline lookup yields CDR1 SGHDT and CDR2 YYEEEE. V was clipped by 0 bases and J by 7 bases, with 10 bases between them. CDR3 residues: CASSLDQGSGYTF. In nucleotides, the CDR3 is TGTGCCAGCAGCTTGGACCAGGGTAGTGGCTACACCTTC.

The chain joins TRBV10-1 to TRBJ2-7, with TRBD1 as a possible D gene (6 bases). V lost 6 bases to trimming and J lost 3 bases, with 12 bases between them. This CDR3 is 13 amino acids long. Germline-derived CDR1 and CDR2 are WNHNN and SYGVQD (reference sequence). CDR3 nucleotides: TGCGCCAGCAGCGCCGGACAGTTCTACGAGCAGTACTTC. This translates into CASSAGQFYEQYF.

J is TRBJ1-3 and V is TRBV11-2; D is uncertain. Germline V gene sequence: CDR1 SGHAT, CDR2 FQNNGV. V was clipped by 3 bases and J by 1 base, with 13 bases between them. The CDR3 length is 16 residues. Here the CDR3 reads CASSFLVVPSGNTIYF. The DNA of the CDR3 is TGTGCCAGCAGCTTTCTGGTAGTACCATCTGGAAACACCATATATTTT. The full variable domain, with the rest looked up from reference TRBV11-2 and TRBJ1-3, is EAGVAQSPRYKIIEKRQSVAFWCNPISGHATLYWYQQILGQGPKLLIQFQNNGVVDDSQLPKDRFSAERLKGVDSTLKIQPAKLEDSAVYLCASSFLVVPSGNTIYFGEGSWLTVV.

The chain joins TRBV11-2 to TRBJ1-2; 8 bases are a match to TRBD1. This CDR3 has 15 amino acids. The ends lost 1 base at V and 3 bases at J; junction bases unmatched: 4. Germline V CDR1 and CDR2: SGHAT, FQNNGV. CDR3 nucleotide sequence: TGTGCCAGCAGCTTAGGGGGACAGGCCCACTATGGCTACACCTTC. Its protein is CASSLGGQAHYGYTF.

The chain recombines TRBV9 with TRBJ2-6, with D maybe TRBD2 (6 bases). V shed 0 bases and J shed 0 bases, with 13 bases lying between them. Germline V gene sequence: CDR1 SGDLS, CDR2 YYNGEE. The CDR3 is made up of 18 amino acids. CDR3 nucleotides: TGTGCCAGCAGCGTAGGGCTAGCGAAGAGCTCTGGGGCCAACGTCCTGACTTTC. This codes for CASSVGLAKSSGANVLTF.

For this clone: A junction end diverges from the germline sequence, so it may reflect a read error. V gene TRBV7-9 combines with J gene TRBJ2-7, with 9 bases lining up with TRBD1. The length of the CDR3 is 14 residues. Germline values: CDR1 SEHNR, CDR2 FQNEAQ (reference sequence). The CDR3 is CSSSLGQGSYEQYF. The CDR3 DNA reads as TGTTCCAGCAGCTTGGGACAGGGCTCCTACGAGCAGTACTTC.

The V gene is TRBV18, the J gene TRBJ1-5; D may be TRBD1 (6 bases). The germline V gene has CDR1 KGHSH and CDR2 LQKENI. The V gene lost 3 bases and the J gene lost 4 bases, with 16 bases spanning the gap. This CDR3 is built from 16 residues. Written as DNA, the CDR3 is TGTGCCAGCTCACCTGGAGAGGGGGTCGTGAATCAGCCCCAGCATTTT. This sequence encodes CASSPGEGVVNQPQHF.